Below, 27 T cell receptor beta chains from the same sample are listed, as sequenced in a study of CD8+ T cells in alopecia areata. The sequencing template was cDNA reverse transcribed from extracted RNA. Here immunoSEQ multiplex PCR was the method, and the copy in TCRdb shows in-frame clones only, minus some. The sample includes some 180,000 clones, roughly half seen only once; the top ten take 10%. The treatment was: oral pan-JAK inhibitor, 5-10 mg twice daily. The sample was CD8+ T cells sorted from blood, taken around week 54, from a patient treated with tofacitinib. The receptor set was obtained from a human donor with alopecia areata.

V usage is TRBV11-2 and J usage is TRBJ1-1; D gene uncertain. V lost 7 bases and J 1 base, leaving 10 bases between the germline ends. This CDR3 spans 13 amino acids. Looked up from germline, CDR1 is SGHAT and CDR2 is FQNNGV. In nucleotides, the CDR3 is TGTGCCAGCACCTTTTTAGAGAACACTGAAGCTTTCTTT. Protein product: CASTFLENTEAFF. Based on the CDR3 plus reference TRBV11-2 and TRBJ1-1, the full variable domain is EAGVAQSPRYKIIEKRQSVAFWCNPISGHATLYWYQQILGQGPKLLIQFQNNGVVDDSQLPKDRFSAERLKGVDSTLKIQPAKLEDSAVYLCASTFLENTEAFFGQGTRLTVV.

This clone has a single count. V is TRBV10-3 and J is TRBJ1-1, with D perhaps TRBD1 (6 bases). The CDR3 contains 14 residues. The V end was cut by 3 bases, the J end by 5 bases, with 13 bases between. Germline CDR1 ENHRY, CDR2 SYGVKD. CDR3 sequence: CAISDPGAVTEAFF. For the CDR3, the DNA is TGTGCCATCAGTGACCCAGGGGCGGTTACTGAAGCTTTCTTT.

This clone was found a few times. CDR3 nucleotides: TGTGCCAGCAGTTACGCTCTCCGGGTCGTAAACACCATATATTTT. Its protein product is CASSYALRVVNTIYF. J is TRBJ1-3 and V is TRBV6-6, with D uncertain. The CDR3 contains 15 residues. The germline CDR1 and CDR2 sequences are MNHNY and SVGAGI (reference sequence). Trimming removed 2 bases from V and 6 bases from J, with 14 bases in between.

A few counts support this clone. The V call is TRBV25-1, the J call TRBJ1-5; D uncertain. Germline assignment: CDR1 MGHDK and CDR2 SYGVNS. V lost 5 bases to trimming and J lost 4 bases, with 9 bases between them. The CDR3 loop spans 13 amino acids. CDR3 sequence reads: CASSIGVNQPQHF. CDR3 DNA sequence: TGTGCCAGCAGTATTGGGGTAAATCAGCCCCAGCATTTT. Full variable domain (remainder filled in from reference TRBV25-1 and TRBJ1-5): EADIYQTPRYLVIGTGKKITLECSQTMGHDKMYWYQQDPGMELHLIHYSYGVNSTEKGDLSSESTVSRIRTEHFPLTLESARPSHTSQYLCASSIGVNQPQHFGDGTRLSIL.

This clone was seen only a few times. The V and J genes are TRBV25-1 and TRBJ2-1; weak D call: TRBD1 (5 bases). Trimming removed 3 bases from V and 16 bases from J, with 13 bases in between. This CDR3 has 11 amino acids. From germline, CDR1 is MGHDK and CDR2 SYGVNS. The CDR3 DNA reads as TGTGCCAGCAGTGATCTGACAGTTGTTTTCTTC. This translates into CASSDLTVVFF.

This clone was observed a handful of times. The chain links TRBV2 to TRBJ2-4; TRBD1 agrees at 7 bases. Trimming at V came to 7 bases and at J to 8 bases, leaving 17 bases not matched to a gene. The CDR3 runs 16 residues. CDR1 SNHLY and CDR2 FYNNEI come from the germline V gene. The CDR3 is CASTTRRAGGLDIQYF. CDR3 nucleotide sequence: TGTGCCAGCACAACCCGGCGGGCAGGGGGTCTGGACATTCAGTACTTC.

The J gene is TRBJ1-1, the V gene TRBV5-4; D is unresolved. The CDR3 runs to 14 residues. Germline loops: CDR1 SGHNT, CDR2 YYREEE (reference sequence). Trimming pared 2 bases from V and 1 base from J, leaving 9 bases between. The CDR3 sequence is CASSFSDRNTEAFF. In DNA, the CDR3 is TGTGCCAGCAGCTTCTCCGACCGGAACACTGAAGCTTTCTTT. Variable domain in full (rest from reference TRBV5-4 and TRBJ1-1): ETGVTQSPTHLIKTRGQQVTLRCSSQSGHNTVSWYQQALGQGPQFIFQYYREEENGRGNFPPRFSGLQFPNYSSELNVNALELDDSALYLCASSFSDRNTEAFFGQGTRLTVV.

This clone was seen only a few times. V gene TRBV30 combines with J gene TRBJ2-3; D is possibly TRBD1 or TRBD2 (6 bases each). CDR1 and CDR2 from the germline V gene are GTSNPN and SVGIG (reference sequence). V was pared by 2 bases and J by 6 bases, with 15 bases between. The CDR3 has 14 amino acids. The CDR3 region is CAWSRLGGRDTQYF. The DNA for the CDR3 is TGTGCCTGGAGTCGTTTGGGGGGCCGGGATACGCAGTATTTT.

This clone has only one observation. V usage is TRBV30 and J usage is TRBJ2-7; 8 positions match TRBD2. CDR3 size: 14 residues. With 3 bases clipped from V and 3 bases from J, the junction kept 7 bases outside the gene matches. Germline loops: CDR1 GTSNPN, CDR2 SVGIG (reference sequence). CDR3 DNA: TGTGCCTGGAGCTCAAGCGGGGGCATCTACGAGCAGTACTTC. Translating it yields CAWSSSGGIYEQYF.

This rearrangement joins TRBV14 to TRBJ2-7; 11 bases agree with TRBD2. The germline V gene has CDR1 SGHDN and CDR2 FVKESK. Trimming cost V 3 bases and J 4 bases; bases outside gene matches: 5. There are 15 residues in the CDR3. The CDR3 DNA reads as TGTGCCAGCAGCCAGACTAGCGGGGCTAGATACGAGCAGTACTTC. This translates into CASSQTSGARYEQYF.

J is TRBJ2-1 and V is TRBV5-1, with D uncertain. In germline, CDR1 is SGHRS, CDR2 YFSETQ. Trimming left V 0 bases short and J 0 bases short, with 7 bases between. The CDR3 runs 15 residues. The CDR3 nucleotides read TGCGCCAGCAGCTTGGAGGGCCCCTCCTACAATGAGCAGTTCTTC. It specifies CASSLEGPSYNEQFF.

This clone was seen only a few times. This chain links TRBV27 with TRBJ2-3; a possible D gene is TRBD2 (6 bases). The ends were cut back, 9 bases at V and 6 bases at J, with 10 bases in the middle. There are 11 residues in the CDR3. Germline V gene data show CDR1 as MNHEY and CDR2 as SMNVEV (reference sequence). The DNA for the CDR3 is TGTGCCAGTCTGGGGAGGGATACGCAGTATTTT. Protein sequence: CASLGRDTQYF.

The gene calls are TRBV27 and TRBJ2-3, with D possibly being TRBD1 (6 bases). CDR1 and CDR2 (germline): MNHEY, SMNVEV (reference sequence). V lost 3 bases and J lost 1, with 14 bases in between. The CDR3 has 16 residues. As DNA, the CDR3 is TGTGCCAGCAGTTTCCTCGGCAGGGGAGGCACAGATACGCAGTATTTT. It translates to CASSFLGRGGTDTQYF.

This chain connects TRBV6-1 to TRBJ2-2, with D tentatively TRBD1 (6 bases). Germline V gives CDR1 MNHNS, CDR2 SASEGT. V lost 4 bases, J lost 3 bases, and 12 bases lay in between. The CDR3 contains 15 residues. The CDR3 loop is CASSGGQSYTGELFF. The CDR3 region has the DNA TGTGCCAGCAGTGGAGGACAGAGCTACACCGGGGAGCTGTTTTTT.

This clone was seen more than once but under ten times. V usage is TRBV7-2 and J usage is TRBJ2-3, with 11 nucleotides matching TRBD1. There are 15 residues in the CDR3. CDR1 SGHTA and CDR2 FQGNSA come from the germline V gene. Trimming took 8 bases from V and 3 from J; bases not matched to a gene: 7. In DNA, the CDR3 is TGTGCCAGCCTCTCCGGGACAGGGGGTACAGATACGCAGTATTTT. This sequence encodes CASLSGTGGTDTQYF. Using reference TRBV7-2 and TRBJ2-3 for the parts outside the CDR3, the full variable domain is GAGVSQSPSNKVTEKGKDVELRCDPISGHTALYWYRQSLGQGLEFLIYFQGNSAPDKSGLPSDRFSAERTGGSVSTLTIQRTQQEDSAVYLCASLSGTGGTDTQYFGPGTRLTVL.

At least ten counts were recorded for this clone. The chain joins TRBV5-4 to TRBJ1-1; D might be TRBD1 (5 bases). The CDR3 spans 13 residues. Germline-derived CDR1 and CDR2 are SGHNT and YYREEE (reference sequence). The V end was cut by 1 base, the J end by 3 bases, with 7 bases between. CDR3 amino acids: CASSLTGHTEAFF. The CDR3 coding sequence is TGTGCCAGCAGCTTGACGGGGCACACTGAAGCTTTCTTT.

The rearrangement joins TRBV9 to TRBJ1-1; 7 positions agree with TRBD1. Looked up from germline, CDR1 is SGDLS and CDR2 is YYNGEE. This CDR3 is built from 18 residues. With V trimmed by 2 bases and J by 0 bases, 13 bases remained unmatched. The chain's CDR3 is CASSVSQARGGVNTEAFF. DNA of the CDR3: TGTGCCAGCAGCGTGTCTCAGGCCAGGGGGGGCGTGAACACTGAAGCTTTCTTT.

CDR3 coding DNA: TGTGCCAGCAGTTACAATGACAAGGGCTACGAGCAGTACTTC. The encoded protein is CASSYNDKGYEQYF. The J gene is TRBJ2-7, the V gene TRBV6-5; D gene unclear. Trimming stripped 2 bases from V and 3 bases from J, with 11 bases between. CDR3 size: 14 residues. Germline-derived CDR1 and CDR2 are MNHEY and SVGAGI.

This clone was seen more than once but under ten times. The CDR3 sequence: CASSTTSGGPIDEQFF. The CDR3 DNA reads TGCGCCAGCAGCACGACTTCGGGGGGGCCTATTGATGAGCAGTTCTTC. The rearrangement uses TRBV5-1 and TRBJ2-1; 8 bases line up with TRBD2. Germline V gene data show CDR1 as SGHRS and CDR2 as YFSETQ. V lost 4 bases and J lost 8; bases outside the gene matches: 14. The CDR3 consists of 16 residues.

V and J are TRBV30 and TRBJ1-1; 7 bases line up with TRBD1. The V gene's germline CDR1 is GTSNPN and CDR2 SVGIG (reference sequence). The CDR3 is 16 residues long. J lost 5 bases, V lost 3 bases, and 15 bases had no gene match. The CDR3 protein is CAWSPRDRSEGTEAFF. For the CDR3, the DNA is TGTGCCTGGAGCCCCCGGGACAGATCGGAGGGAACTGAAGCTTTCTTT. The variable domain in full, with the rest retrieved from reference TRBV30 and TRBJ1-1, is SQTIHQWPATLVQPVGSPLSLECTVEGTSNPNLYWYRQAAGRGLQLLFYSVGIGQISSEVPQNLSASRPQDRQFILSSKKLLLSDSGFYLCAWSPRDRSEGTEAFFGQGTRLTVV.

V is TRBV11-3 and J is TRBJ2-7; D possibly corresponds to TRBD1 (6 bases). CDR1 is SGHNT, CDR2 YENEEA, per germline. The V and J ends lost 5 bases and 5 bases respectively, with 13 bases between them. The CDR3 runs to 13 residues. The DNA for the CDR3 is TGTGCCAGCAGCCACAGGGTTGGCCACGAGCAGTACTTC. Encoded protein: CASSHRVGHEQYF.

The chain links TRBV27 to TRBJ2-7, with TRBD1 matching over 7 bases. Germline-derived CDR1 and CDR2 are MNHEY and SMNVEV (reference sequence). The CDR3 has 13 residues. V was pared by 1 base and J by 4 bases, with 1 base of the junction left unmatched. CDR3 residues: CASSLLQGYEQYF. Written as DNA, the CDR3 is TGTGCCAGCAGTTTATTACAGGGGTACGAGCAGTACTTC.

This clone was detected a few times. This chain links TRBV27 with TRBJ1-2, with 8 bases aligning to TRBD1. This CDR3 comprises 18 residues. The junction had 17 bases not matched to a gene; V was cut back by 2 bases and J by 6 bases. CDR1 MNHEY and CDR2 SMNVEV come from the germline V gene (reference sequence). CDR3 residues: CASSLSPLDREGMDGYTF. CDR3 bases: TGTGCCAGCAGTTTAAGTCCCCTGGACAGGGAAGGGATGGATGGCTACACCTTC.

The chain recombines TRBV5-6 with TRBJ2-7; D is unclear. This CDR3 spans 13 amino acids. In germline, CDR1 is SGHDT, CDR2 YYEEEE. The ends were cut back, 0 bases at V and 5 bases at J, with 9 bases in the middle. CDR3 sequence (DNA): TGTGCCAGCAGCTTGGGGGGTCTCCACGAGCAGTACTTC. Translation: CASSLGGLHEQYF.

The chain recombines TRBV4-1 with TRBJ1-5, with D uncertain. Germline V CDR1 and CDR2: MGHRA, YSYEKL. The CDR3 totals 15 residues. The ends were cut back, 1 base at V and 1 base at J, with 8 bases in the middle. CDR3 sequence (DNA): TGCGCCAGCAGCCAAGTTGCAGTCAGCAATCAGCCCCAGCATTTT. Translated: CASSQVAVSNQPQHF.

This clone was observed a handful of times. V usage is TRBV13 and J usage is TRBJ2-7; TRBD1 is a possible D gene (7 bases). This CDR3 has 15 amino acids. The germline V gene has CDR1 PRHDT and CDR2 FYEKMQ (reference sequence). V lost 5 bases and J 1 base, leaving 15 bases between the germline ends. CDR3 DNA sequence: TGTGCCAGCAGCACCTCGGGGGACAGATCCTACGAGCAGTACTTC. Translation gives CASSTSGDRSYEQYF. The whole variable domain, filled in from reference TRBV13 and TRBJ2-7, reads AAGVIQSPRHLIKEKRETATLKCYPIPRHDTVYWYQQGPGQDPQFLISFYEKMQSDKGSIPDRFSAQQFSDYHSELNMSSLELGDSALYFCASSTSGDRSYEQYFGPGTRLTVT.

This clone appeared a few times. This chain joins TRBV9 and TRBJ2-7, with a tentative D call TRBD2 (6 bases). CDR3 length equals 14 residues. Germline CDR1 and CDR2: SGDLS and YYNGEE. The ends were cut back, 2 bases at V and 2 bases at J, with 11 bases in the middle. CDR3 protein: CASSVGGATYEQYF. As DNA, the CDR3 is TGTGCCAGCAGCGTCGGAGGGGCCACCTACGAGCAGTACTTC.